A selection of T cell receptor beta chains follows, all from one sample in a study of post-analysis software for immune sequencing data. TCRdb independently ran MiXCR on the PCR reads; one entry per CDR3 protein. This table has 650,000 to 850,000 distinct CDR3 sequences, under 60% appearing once. The material sequenced was blood. The receptors stem from a girl aged 10 to 17 with multiple sclerosis. CDR3s include the opening cysteine and the closing phenylalanine or tryptophan. The order of the fields is V gene, D gene, clone size, CDR3 length, J gene, CDR3 DNA, CDR3 protein. A D gene is named only where the DNA matches it firmly. A row's size may be missing; if present it is once, few, many or a size class.

TRBV6-1	NA	once	13	TRBJ2-3	TGTGCCAGCAGAGCGACAGGTCCAGATACGCAGTATTTT	CASRATGPDTQYF
TRBV4-3	NA	few	17	TRBJ1-4	TGCGCCAGCAGCCAAGGGGCGGGGCTCGTGATCGGGGAAAAACTGTTTTTT	CASSQGAGLVIGEKLFF
TRBV5-1	TRBD2	NA	21	TRBJ2-1	TGCGCCAGCAGCTTGGTGAGGGGACTAGCGGGAGGGGTGAGTCCCTACAATGAGCAGTTCTTC	CASSLVRGLAGGVSPYNEQFF
TRBV9	NA	NA	15	TRBJ2-1	TGTGCCAGCAGCGTAACTGCACTAGCCGACAATGAGCAGTTCTTC	CASSVTALADNEQFF
TRBV29-1	NA	few	12	TRBJ2-7	TGCAGCGTTGAACTGGGGGCTTACGAGCAGTACTTC	CSVELGAYEQYF
TRBV29-1	TRBD1	NA	15	TRBJ2-7	TGCAGCGTTGAAGAGGCGACAGGGCACGGGTATGAGCAGTACTTC	CSVEEATGHGYEQYF
TRBV4-1	NA	few	15	TRBJ1-5	TGCGCCAGCAGCCAAGATCTGACAGCCCATCAGCCCCAGCATTTT	CASSQDLTAHQPQHF
TRBV4-3	NA	NA	13	TRBJ2-4	TGCGCCAGCAGCCAAACAGGTGGAAACATTCAGTACTTC	CASSQTGGNIQYF
TRBV12-3/TRBV12-4	TRBD1	NA	13	TRBJ1-2	TGTGCCATCCGGGACAGATATAATTATGGCTACACCTTC	CAIRDRYNYGYTF
TRBV6-1	NA	NA	15	TRBJ1-5	TGTGCCACCCGACAGTCCCTTTATAGCAATCAGCCCCAGCATTTT	CATRQSLYSNQPQHF
TRBV2	TRBD1	NA	13	TRBJ1-2	TGTGCCAGCAGCAGACAGGGGTTCGGGGGCTACACCTTC	CASSRQGFGGYTF
TRBV11-2	NA	few	13	TRBJ2-7	TGTGCCAGCAGCTTAAGGCTAGCCTACGAGCAGTACTTC	CASSLRLAYEQYF
TRBV12-3/TRBV12-4	TRBD2	once	16	TRBJ2-3	TGTGCCAGCAGCCCGACTAGCGGGAGGTTCACAGATACGCAGTATTTT	CASSPTSGRFTDTQYF
TRBV21-1	NA	NA	15	TRBJ1-2	TGTGCCAGCAGCAAAGCGTACGTACGGAACTATGGCTACACCTTC	CASSKAYVRNYGYTF